This passage covers 17 T cell receptor beta chains from one sample sequenced in a study of cytomegalovirus exposure and HLA in healthy donors. PCR primers comprised 60 Vbeta and 13 Jbeta primers. Profiled with immunoSEQ multiplex PCR; TCRdb holds only in-frame clones, not every one. The profile shows roughly 150,000 clones, approximately 81% of them singletons. The material sequenced was PBMCs. The receptors were sampled from a female donor in good health and CMV-seronegative.

The V and J genes are TRBV7-9 and TRBJ2-2; 13 nucleotides agree with TRBD2. CDR1 SEHNR and CDR2 FQNEAQ come from the germline V gene (reference sequence). The CDR3 spans 16 residues. V trimming: 6 bases; J trimming: 3 bases; junction bases outside the gene matches: 4. The CDR3 sequence: CASSSGLAGDTGELFF. The DNA of the CDR3 is TGTGCCAGCAGTTCTGGACTAGCGGGGGACACCGGGGAGCTGTTTTTT.

The chain links TRBV18 to TRBJ2-7; 9 bases align to TRBD2. Germline V gene lookup returns CDR1 KGHSH and CDR2 LQKENI. Germline trimming cut 4 bases from V and 2 bases from J; bases unmatched to any gene: 3. The CDR3 runs to 14 residues. The CDR3 sequence is CASSRTSEAYEQYF. The CDR3 bases are TGTGCCAGCTCACGGACTAGCGAAGCCTACGAGCAGTACTTC. Full variable domain (outside the CDR3, taken from reference TRBV18 and TRBJ2-7): NAGVMQNPRHLVRRRGQEARLRCSPMKGHSHVYWYRQLPEEGLKFMVYLQKENIIDESGMPKERFSAEFPKEGPSILRIQQVVRGDSAAYFCASSRTSEAYEQYFGPGTRLTVT.

A note on this clone: A junction boundary mismatches the germline segment, possibly from a read error. This sequence joins TRBV7-9 and TRBJ1-2; maybe TRBD1 (6 bases). CDR1 and CDR2 from the germline V gene are SEHNR and FQNEAQ (reference sequence). This CDR3 has 13 amino acids. The CDR3 reads CASRSGAGTPLRF. CDR3 coding DNA: TGTGCCAGCAGATCCGGGGCCGGGACACCTTTACGCTTC. Using reference TRBV7-9 and TRBJ1-2 for the parts outside the CDR3, the full variable domain is DTGVSQNPRHKITKRGQNVTFRCDPISEHNRLYWYRQTLGQGPEFLTYFQNEAQLEKSRLLSDRFSAERPKGSFSTLEIQRTEQGDSAMYLCASRSGAGTPLRFGSGTRLTVV.

The gene calls are TRBV28 and TRBJ1-5; D may be TRBD1 (5 bases). V was cut by 2 bases and J by 4 bases, with 12 bases left in between. Germline V gene data show CDR1 as MDHEN and CDR2 as SYDVKM. The CDR3 contains 15 residues. The DNA of the CDR3 is TGTGCCAGCAGTTTACGGGCAGGGTCAAATCAGCCCCAGCATTTT. It specifies CASSLRAGSNQPQHF.

V usage is TRBV11-2 and J usage is TRBJ1-4, with 7 bases aligning to TRBD1. This CDR3 spans 16 amino acids. Germline CDR1 is SGHAT and CDR2 is FQNNGV. J lost 2 bases, V lost 4 bases, and 7 bases had no gene match. As DNA, the CDR3 is TGTGCCAGCAGCTCGATAGGAGGGGGCACTAATGAAAAACTGTTTTTT. Its translation is CASSSIGGGTNEKLFF.

The chain combines TRBV7-3 with TRBJ2-3; 13 bases fit TRBD2. J was trimmed by 3 bases and V by 5 bases; bases with no gene match: 23. This CDR3 comprises 22 residues. Per germline, CDR1 SGHTA and CDR2 FQGTGA. The CDR3 DNA reads as TGTGCCAGCAGCCTTCAAACGGGGACTAGGACTAGCGGGGGCTCCCCGACAGATACGCAGTATTTT. Amino acid sequence: CASSLQTGTRTSGGSPTDTQYF.

J is TRBJ1-4 and V is TRBV5-1, with D perhaps TRBD1 (5 bases). There are 15 residues in the CDR3. The germline CDR1 and CDR2 sequences are SGHRS and YFSETQ. V dropped 4 bases and J dropped 2 bases, with 12 bases sitting between them. CDR3 amino acids: CASSVAGLTNEKLFF. The CDR3 DNA reads TGCGCCAGCAGCGTCGCAGGGCTCACTAATGAAAAACTGTTTTTT.

J is TRBJ2-3 and V is TRBV5-1, with D possibly being TRBD2 (5 bases). The germline gives CDR1 SGHRS, CDR2 YFSETQ. There are 15 residues in the CDR3. V lost 4 bases to trimming and J lost 2 bases, with 14 bases between them. CDR3 protein: CASSVRAANTDTQYF. CDR3 bases: TGCGCCAGCAGCGTGAGGGCAGCAAACACAGATACGCAGTATTTT.

The gene calls are TRBV10-3 and TRBJ2-7, with 8 positions matching TRBD1. This CDR3 has 14 amino acids. Trimming cost V 0 bases and J 7 bases; bases outside gene matches: 5. Germline assignment: CDR1 ENHRY and CDR2 SYGVKD. The CDR3 here is CAISESPGQAEQYF. The CDR3 DNA follows: TGTGCCATCAGTGAGTCCCCGGGACAGGCTGAGCAGTACTTC.

V usage is TRBV7-2 and J usage is TRBJ2-7; unclear D gene. Gene TRBJ2-5 matches the end of the DNA better, so the J call may be wrong. CDR3 size: 14 residues. Germline CDR1 SGHTA, CDR2 FQGNSA. DNA of the CDR3: TGTGCCAGCAGCATGAGTCGTTGGGGAGAGACCCAGTACTTC. It encodes CASSMSRWGETQYF.

This clone was counted between two and nine times. The chain couples TRBV28 to TRBJ2-2; unclear D gene. The CDR3 is 12 residues long. The germline CDR1 and CDR2 sequences are MDHEN and SYDVKM. V lost 5 bases to trimming and J lost 14 bases, with 15 bases between them. In DNA form, the CDR3 reads TGTGCCAGCAGTCCCCTTGCTGGCGGCCTGTTTTTT. Protein sequence: CASSPLAGGLFF.

This chain links TRBV11-3 with TRBJ2-2, with TRBD1 matching 9 bases. Germline CDR1 and CDR2: SGHNT and YENEEA. CDR3 size: 16 residues. The V and J ends lost 5 bases and 4 bases, in that order; junction bases with no gene match: 8. The CDR3 nucleotides read TGTGCCAGCAGCCGCCAGGGACAGGGCAGCACCGGGGAGCTGTTTTTT. Its protein is CASSRQGQGSTGELFF.

This clone was seen more than once but under ten times. J is TRBJ2-2 and V is TRBV18; a possible D gene is TRBD1 (7 bases). Germline V lookup: CDR1 KGHSH, CDR2 LQKENI. The CDR3 sequence is 16 residues long. Trimming stripped 4 bases from V and 4 bases from J, with 16 bases between. The CDR3 reads CASSLSQGGSTGELFF. In DNA, the CDR3 is TGTGCCAGCTCACTATCCCAGGGGGGAAGCACCGGGGAGCTGTTTTTT.

The chain uses TRBV6-1 and TRBJ2-7; 7 bases line up with TRBD1. CDR1 is MNHNS, CDR2 SASEGT, per germline. The CDR3 runs to 12 residues. Trimming removed 11 bases from V and 0 bases from J; junction bases left unmatched: 4. CDR3 sequence reads: CAGQGDSYEQYF. CDR3 nucleotides: TGTGCCGGTCAGGGGGACTCCTACGAGCAGTACTTC.

The table lists this clone with a count of one. CDR3 amino acids: CATSRETGVETQYF. CDR3 nucleotide sequence: TGTGCCACCAGCAGAGAGACAGGGGTAGAGACCCAGTACTTC. This chain joins TRBV15 and TRBJ2-5; 8 nucleotides line up with TRBD1. Germline V lookup: CDR1 LNHNV, CDR2 YYDKDF (reference sequence). V was pared by 0 bases and J by 4 bases, with 1 base of the junction left unmatched. The CDR3 covers 14 residues.

The CDR3 DNA reads as TGTGCCAGCAGCGCACAGGGTCAGCCCCAGCATTTT. This codes for CASSAQGQPQHF. The V gene is TRBV7-8, the J gene TRBJ1-5; a possible D gene is TRBD1 (6 bases). The germline V gene has CDR1 SGHVS and CDR2 FQNEAQ. The CDR3 covers 12 residues. Trimming pared 5 bases from V and 6 bases from J, leaving 8 bases between.

This clone came up once. The J gene is TRBJ2-3, the V gene TRBV7-3; 7 nucleotides match TRBD2. This CDR3 has 16 amino acids. V was clipped by 5 bases and J by 6 bases; unmatched bases: 14. The V gene's germline CDR1 is SGHTA and CDR2 FQGTGA. CDR3 sequence reads: CASSDTGTAGVDTQYF. CDR3 coding DNA: TGTGCCAGCAGCGACACCGGGACGGCGGGAGTGGATACGCAGTATTTT.